This T cell receptor beta chain was found in a study of blood T cell repertoires in COVID-19. Using immunoSEQ multiplex PCR, the repertoire was profiled, and TCRdb retains in-frame clones only, with some absent. The sample consists of about 250,000 clones, approximately 79% of them appearing once. The trim removed 3 bases at V and 3 bases at J, leaving 1 base unmatched. The CDR3 covers 14 residues. Germline loops: CDR1 KGHSH, CDR2 LQKENI. The chain joins TRBV18 to TRBJ1-4; 7 bases match TRBD1. The receptor was isolated from a middle-aged woman with active or convalescent COVID-19. The sequencing sample was made of peripheral blood. DNA of the CDR3: TGTGCCAGCTCACCGACAGGGTCTAATGAAAAACTGTTTTTT. Amino acid sequence: CASSPTGSNEKLFF. The variable domain in full, with the rest retrieved from reference TRBV18 and TRBJ1-4, is NAGVMQNPRHLVRRRGQEARLRCSPMKGHSHVYWYRQLPEEGLKFMVYLQKENIIDESGMPKERFSAEFPKEGPSILRIQQVVRGDSAAYFCASSPTGSNEKLFFGSGTQLSVL.